These 22 T cell receptor beta chains were sequenced from one sample in a study of T-cell memory formation after mild COVID-19. One entry per CDR3 protein, called by TCRdb with MiXCR from the 5' RACE reads. The repertoire holds 470,000 or so distinct CDR3 sequences, with under 20% as singletons. The sample was PBMCs or a T cell subset sorted from them (not recorded which). The receptors here all came from a man between 18 and 29 years old who had mild COVID-19 (a few samples of this study predate the infection). Cell type and time point are not known.

At least ten counts were recorded for this clonotype. The genes are TRBV4-2 and TRBJ2-5, with 9 bases fitting TRBD2. Per germline, CDR1 LGHNA and CDR2 YNFKEQ. V gave up 1 base and J gave up 4 bases; unmatched junction bases: 13. The CDR3 is 18 amino acids. CDR3: CASSQGISGGPRGETQYF. CDR3 bases: TGTGCCAGCAGCCAAGGGATTAGCGGGGGCCCCCGAGGAGAGACCCAGTACTTC.

J is TRBJ2-5 and V is TRBV6-6; D perhaps matches TRBD2 (5 bases). CDR1 MNHNY and CDR2 SVGAGI come from the germline V gene (reference sequence). V was clipped by 7 bases and J by 0 bases, with 12 bases between them. CDR3 length equals 14 residues. The CDR3 DNA reads as TGTGCCAGCAAGTCCCGGGGTCACCAAGAGACCCAGTACTTC. Protein sequence: CASKSRGHQETQYF.

This clonotype was observed a few times. This chain joins TRBV12-3 or TRBV12-4 and TRBJ2-1; 7 nucleotides match TRBD2. The CDR3 has 15 residues. Trimming cost V 10 bases and J 0 bases; bases outside gene matches: 9. The CDR3 coding sequence is TGTGCCACCTCTTGGGGGGGATACTCCTACAATGAGCAGTTCTTC. This translates into CATSWGGYSYNEQFF.

The gene calls are TRBV25-1 and TRBJ2-1, with D unclear. V was pared by 2 bases and J by 8 bases, with 10 bases between. Germline V lookup: CDR1 MGHDK, CDR2 SYGVNS. The CDR3 extends over 13 amino acids. The CDR3 protein is CASSEGVADEQFF. CDR3 DNA sequence: TGTGCCAGCAGTGAAGGGGTTGCCGATGAGCAGTTCTTC.

The chain is built from TRBV5-1 and TRBJ2-2, with 7 bases that match TRBD1. From germline, CDR1 is SGHRS and CDR2 YFSETQ. Trimming removed 4 bases from V and 6 bases from J; junction bases left unmatched: 9. The CDR3 contains 15 residues. CDR3 amino acids: CASSRNRGFPGELFF. The CDR3 bases are TGCGCCAGCAGCAGAAACAGGGGTTTTCCCGGGGAGCTGTTTTTT.

This clonotype turned up a few times. The chain recombines TRBV12-3 or TRBV12-4 with TRBJ2-2; the D is unclear. The CDR3 is 13 residues long. Trimming took off 1 base at V and 6 bases at J, with 6 bases between the two ends. The DNA of the CDR3 is TGTGCCAGCAGTTTAGGAGTACCCGGGGAGCTGTTTTTT. It is translated as CASSLGVPGELFF.

The CDR3 DNA reads TGTGCCAGCAGCGTACTGGCTAGAGATACGCAGTATTTT. Translated: CASSVLARDTQYF. The J gene is TRBJ2-3, the V gene TRBV9; D unresolved. V dropped 1 base and J dropped 5 bases, with 8 bases sitting between them. CDR1 is SGDLS, CDR2 YYNGEE, per germline. The CDR3 has 13 residues.

This clonotype was seen a few times. This rearrangement joins TRBV27 to TRBJ2-2; D is possibly TRBD2 (6 bases). V lost 3 bases and J lost 4, with 15 bases in between. The CDR3 has 16 amino acids. From germline, CDR1 is MNHEY and CDR2 SMNVEV (reference sequence). In DNA form, the CDR3 reads TGTGCCAGCAGTTTGGCCTGGAGGGGACTCACCGGGGAGCTGTTTTTT. Protein: CASSLAWRGLTGELFF.

The table lists this clonotype with a few counts. The chain uses TRBV9 and TRBJ2-2; 14 bases line up with TRBD2. CDR3 length equals 16 residues. The V segment lost 3 bases and the J segment 6 bases; nucleotides outside the gene matches: 4. The germline V gene encodes CDR1 SGDLS and CDR2 YYNGEE. CDR3 bases: TGTGCCAGCAGCGGACTAGCGGGGGGGCCTGCCGGGGAGCTGTTTTTT. Translation gives CASSGLAGGPAGELFF.

This clonotype occurred a few times. The chain carries TRBV7-3 and TRBJ2-2; the D gene could be TRBD1 or TRBD2 (6 bases each). This CDR3 is built from 15 residues. The ends were cut back, 2 bases at V and 6 bases at J, with 13 bases in the middle. Germline CDR1 SGHTA, CDR2 FQGTGA. The DNA for the CDR3 is TGTGCCAGCAGCTTACCGGGGGCTACAGCCGGGGAGCTGTTTTTT. This encodes CASSLPGATAGELFF.

The gene calls are TRBV6-4 and TRBJ2-1; D might be TRBD2 (5 bases). The CDR3 runs to 12 residues. Trimming left V 6 bases short and J 8 bases short, with 11 bases between. Germline V lookup: CDR1 MRHNA, CDR2 SNTAGT. This CDR3 is CASSESGDEQFF. The CDR3 region has the DNA TGTGCCAGCAGCGAGAGCGGAGATGAGCAGTTCTTC.

This clonotype was picked up many times. This chain connects TRBV4-3 to TRBJ1-3; D might be TRBD1 (6 bases). The germline CDR1 and CDR2 sequences are LGHNA and YSLEER. V was shortened by 1 base and J by 0 bases, with 16 bases between the two germline ends. CDR3 length equals 18 residues. The CDR3 DNA reads as TGCGCCAGCAGCCAAGGAGCTGGACAGCTAACCTCTGGAAACACCATATATTTT. As protein: CASSQGAGQLTSGNTIYF.

J is TRBJ2-5 and V is TRBV30, with D hard to call. This CDR3 has 13 residues. V lost 4 bases and J lost 1, with 10 bases in between. Germline V CDR1 and CDR2: GTSNPN, SVGIG (reference sequence). This CDR3 reads CAWTGRVQETQYF. The CDR3 DNA sequence: TGTGCCTGGACGGGTAGAGTCCAAGAGACCCAGTACTTC.

This clonotype has a count of ten or more. The J gene is TRBJ1-1, the V gene TRBV27; TRBD1 is a possible D gene (5 bases). The germline V gene encodes CDR1 MNHEY and CDR2 SMNVEV (reference sequence). The CDR3 has 14 residues. V shed 3 bases and J shed 0 bases, with 8 bases lying between them. The CDR3 here is CASSLGELNTEAFF. In nucleotides, the CDR3 is TGTGCCAGCAGTTTGGGGGAACTGAACACTGAAGCTTTCTTT.

This rearrangement joins TRBV20-1 to TRBJ2-7; 8 nucleotides line up with TRBD2. Looked up from germline, CDR1 is DFQATT and CDR2 is SNEGSKA (reference sequence). The length of the CDR3 is 14 residues. V dropped 4 bases and J dropped 0; count of bases not matched to a gene: 5. The CDR3 loop reads CSAIDGGASYEQYV. The CDR3 nucleotides are TGCAGTGCTATCGACGGGGGGGCCTCCTACGAGCAGTACGTC.

This clonotype was recorded many times. This chain joins TRBV29-1 and TRBJ1-5, with a possible D match to TRBD1 (5 bases). This CDR3 is 13 amino acids long. The germline CDR1 and CDR2 sequences are SQVTM and ANQGSEA. V was cut by 7 bases and J by 5 bases, with 15 bases left in between. The CDR3 sequence is CSATLGGDQPQHF. CDR3 DNA: TGCAGCGCTACCCTCGGGGGAGATCAGCCCCAGCATTTT.

The J gene is TRBJ2-4, the V gene TRBV12-3 or TRBV12-4, with 8 bases lining up with TRBD1. V dropped 5 bases and J dropped 3; count of bases not matched to a gene: 6. The length of the CDR3 is 15 residues. The CDR3 is CASSLGQGDKNIQYF. The CDR3 DNA is TGTGCCAGCAGTCTTGGACAGGGCGACAAAAACATTCAGTACTTC.

This clonotype was counted only a few times. The chain is built from TRBV28 and TRBJ2-7; maybe TRBD2 (5 bases). V was clipped by 8 bases and J by 5 bases, with 16 bases between them. Germline CDR1 reads MDHEN; CDR2 reads SYDVKM. The CDR3 extends over 13 amino acids. The CDR3 reads CASQRTGSDEQYV. The CDR3 bases are TGTGCCAGCCAAAGGACGGGGTCCGACGAGCAGTACGTC.

The chain carries TRBV10-3 and TRBJ2-1, with D unresolved. Germline CDR1 reads ENHRY; CDR2 reads SYGVKD. V was clipped by 2 bases and J by 9 bases, with 8 bases between them. The CDR3 loop spans 12 amino acids. The CDR3 protein is CAISESNTEQFF. The CDR3 DNA reads TGTGCCATCAGTGAGAGCAATACTGAGCAGTTCTTC.

This clonotype appeared a single time. The CDR3 sequence is CASIVGTGANTEAFF. In DNA form, the CDR3 reads TGCGCCAGCATCGTGGGGACAGGGGCGAACACTGAAGCTTTCTTT. The V gene is TRBV5-1, the J gene TRBJ1-1; 10 positions match TRBD1. The germline gives CDR1 SGHRS, CDR2 YFSETQ. Trimming took 6 bases from V and 1 from J; bases not matched to a gene: 6. This CDR3 region has 15 residues.

Ten or more counts support this clonotype. V usage is TRBV5-6 and J usage is TRBJ1-6; D gene ambiguous. Looked up from germline, CDR1 is SGHDT and CDR2 is YYEEEE. Trimming left V 4 bases short and J 10 bases short, with 18 bases between. CDR3 length: 15 residues. The CDR3 is CASSGNEGWRSPLHF. DNA of the CDR3: TGTGCCAGCAGCGGGAATGAGGGCTGGCGGTCACCCCTCCACTTT.

Concerning this clonotype itself: A junction boundary mismatches the germline segment, possibly from a read error. The CDR3 reads CPSSILSAEQFF. Written as DNA, the CDR3 is TGTCCCAGCAGCATCCTTAGCGCTGAGCAGTTCTTC. The rearrangement uses TRBV12-3 or TRBV12-4 and TRBJ2-1; a possible D gene is TRBD2 (5 bases). The CDR3 extends over 12 amino acids.